The 16 T cell receptor beta chains below all came from one sample that was sequenced in a study of cytomegalovirus exposure and HLA in healthy donors. Both 60 Vbeta primers and 13 Jbeta primers went into the PCR. Method: immunoSEQ multiplex PCR; TCRdb's copy keeps in-frame clones and lacks some. This sample has 85,000 to 100,000 clones, with 60% to 80% found just once. Sequencing was done on a sample of PBMCs. The receptors here all came from a man between 60 and 70 years old in good health and CMV-seronegative.

This clone came up a few times. The chain couples TRBV6-1 to TRBJ1-4; tentative D call: TRBD1 (5 bases). V was shortened by 0 bases and J by 7 bases, with 12 bases between the two germline ends. In germline, CDR1 is MNHNS, CDR2 SASEGT. The CDR3 contains 15 residues. The DNA for the CDR3 is TGTGCCAGCAGTGAAGCAAAGGGGTTAGGTGAAAAACTGTTTTTT. This translates into CASSEAKGLGEKLFF.

V is TRBV4-1 and J is TRBJ1-2; weak D call: TRBD1 (6 bases). This CDR3 comprises 18 residues. V was pared by 1 base and J by 0 bases, with 18 bases between. Germline V gene lookup returns CDR1 MGHRA and CDR2 YSYEKL. The CDR3 reads CASSQVRLRGGTNYGYTF. CDR3 sequence (DNA): TGCGCCAGCAGCCAAGTCCGTCTCAGGGGTGGGACTAACTATGGCTACACCTTC.

The chain recombines TRBV19 with TRBJ2-2; D perhaps matches TRBD1 (6 bases). Germline V lookup: CDR1 LNHDA, CDR2 SQIVND (reference sequence). The CDR3 is 14 residues long. The V and J ends lost 5 bases and 1 base respectively, with 8 bases between them. CDR3 DNA: TGTGCCAGTAGTGAACAGGGGAACACCGGGGAGCTGTTTTTT. Residues: CASSEQGNTGELFF.

The chain employs TRBV28 and TRBJ2-5; 10 bases are a match to TRBD2. The J call may be wrong; the DNA end is better matched by TRBJ2-7. The CDR3 contains 16 residues. The V gene's germline CDR1 is MDHEN and CDR2 SYDVKM. Here the CDR3 DNA reads TGTGCCAGCGGAACCCTGGCGGGACTAGCGCCTTACGAGCAGTACTTC. Protein sequence: CASGTLAGLAPYEQYF.

The genes are TRBV28 and TRBJ1-3; D gene ambiguous. Trimming cost V 8 bases and J 0 bases, with 5 bases left between them. In germline, CDR1 is MDHEN, CDR2 SYDVKM. The CDR3 is 12 residues long. The chain's CDR3 is CASLSSGNTIYF. The DNA of the CDR3 is TGTGCCAGCTTGAGCTCTGGAAACACCATATATTTT.

The rearrangement joins TRBV5-1 to TRBJ1-2, with 7 bases matching TRBD1. The V segment lost 5 bases and the J segment 8 bases; nucleotides outside the gene matches: 15. The CDR3 has 15 amino acids. Germline values: CDR1 SGHRS, CDR2 YFSETQ. Here the CDR3 DNA reads TGCGCCAGCAGTGAAACTTTAGGACAGGCGGGAGGCTACACCTTC. Translated: CASSETLGQAGGYTF.

The genes are TRBV29-1 and TRBJ1-2, with TRBD1 identical over 9 bases. V lost 1 base, J lost 5 bases, and 2 bases stayed unmatched. Germline CDR1 is SQVTM and CDR2 is ANQGSEA. The CDR3 runs to 13 residues. This CDR3 reads CSVEGTGEYGYTF. Here the CDR3 DNA reads TGCAGCGTTGAAGGGACAGGGGAATATGGCTACACCTTC.

Only a few counts were recorded for this clone. This chain uses TRBV11-3 with TRBJ2-2, with TRBD2 matching over 7 bases. The V segment lost 5 bases and the J segment 6 bases; nucleotides outside the gene matches: 12. Germline CDR1 SGHNT, CDR2 YENEEA. This CDR3 is built from 16 residues. CDR3 residues: CASSKTGGRLSGELFF. CDR3 DNA sequence: TGTGCCAGCAGCAAGACGGGAGGCCGTTTGTCCGGGGAGCTGTTTTTT. Filled out from reference TRBV11-3 and TRBJ2-2, the complete variable domain reads EAGVVQSPRYKIIEKKQPVAFWCNPISGHNTLYWYLQNLGQGPELLIRYENEEAVDDSQLPKDRFSAERLKGVDSTLKIQPAELGDSAVYLCASSKTGGRLSGELFFGEGSRLTVL.

This chain uses TRBV7-2 with TRBJ2-7, with 8 bases that match TRBD2. Trimming removed 4 bases from V and 4 bases from J; junction bases left unmatched: 6. The CDR3 runs to 14 residues. Germline CDR1 is SGHTA and CDR2 is FQGNSA. The CDR3 protein is CASSYRGGLYEQYF. The CDR3 nucleotides read TGTGCCAGCAGCTACCGGGGGGGCCTTTACGAGCAGTACTTC. The complete variable domain, with remaining parts taken from reference TRBV7-2 and TRBJ2-7, reads GAGVSQSPSNKVTEKGKDVELRCDPISGHTALYWYRQSLGQGLEFLIYFQGNSAPDKSGLPSDRFSAERTGGSVSTLTIQRTQQEDSAVYLCASSYRGGLYEQYFGPGTRLTVT.

The chain is built from TRBV7-3 and TRBJ2-3; D perhaps matches TRBD2 (5 bases). V shed 3 bases and J shed 4 bases, with 8 bases lying between them. This CDR3 contains 13 residues. Germline CDR1 and CDR2: SGHTA and FQGTGA. CDR3 in amino acids: CASSFRGSDTQYF. The CDR3 bases are TGTGCCAGCAGCTTTCGGGGATCAGATACGCAGTATTTT. The full variable domain, in which reference TRBV7-3 and TRBJ2-3 provide the parts outside the CDR3, is GAGVSQTPSNKVTEKGKYVELRCDPISGHTALYWYRQSLGQGPEFLIYFQGTGAADDSGLPNDRFFAVRPEGSVSTLKIQRTERGDSAVYLCASSFRGSDTQYFGPGTRLTVL.

The chain uses TRBV7-3 and TRBJ2-3; TRBD2 might be the D (6 bases). The germline V gene encodes CDR1 SGHTA and CDR2 FQGTGA. V gave up 5 bases and J gave up 0 bases, with 15 bases separating them. CDR3 length: 16 residues. The CDR3 loop is CASSPSPSASTDTQYF. Here the CDR3 DNA reads TGTGCCAGCAGCCCAAGCCCTAGCGCGAGCACAGATACGCAGTATTTT.

The gene calls are TRBV4-2 and TRBJ2-3; D possibly corresponds to TRBD2 (5 bases). Between the trimmed V and J ends, which lost 1 base and 4 bases, there was a span of 9 bases. Germline loops: CDR1 LGHNA, CDR2 YNFKEQ. CDR3 length: 14 amino acids. The CDR3 DNA is TGTGCCAGCAGCCAAGGAGGGATTGCAGATACGCAGTATTTT. This translates into CASSQGGIADTQYF.

This chain links TRBV6-4 with TRBJ2-5, with TRBD1 identical over 10 bases. CDR3 length: 15 amino acids. Germline loops: CDR1 MRHNA, CDR2 SNTAGT. Trimming at V came to 3 bases and at J to 2 bases, leaving 3 bases not matched to a gene. CDR3 coding DNA: TGTGCCAGCAGTGAGACAGGGGGCGCACAAGAGACCCAGTACTTC. As protein: CASSETGGAQETQYF.

The J gene is TRBJ1-1, the V gene TRBV30, with D tentatively TRBD1 (5 bases). CDR1 and CDR2 from the germline V gene are GTSNPN and SVGIG (reference sequence). Between the trimmed V and J ends, which lost 6 bases and 0 bases, there was a span of 14 bases. This CDR3 spans 14 amino acids. DNA for the CDR3: TGTGCCTGTCACCTTGGGGCCATGAACACTGAAGCTTTCTTT. Translation gives CACHLGAMNTEAFF.

This clone turned up a few times. V gene TRBV5-1 combines with J gene TRBJ2-3, with 13 nucleotides matching TRBD2. This CDR3 has 16 residues. The V gene's germline CDR1 is SGHRS and CDR2 YFSETQ. J gave up 6 bases and V 5 bases, and 9 bases lay outside the gene matches. CDR3 protein: CASRTGLAGSRDTQYF. The CDR3 region has the DNA TGCGCCAGCAGGACGGGACTAGCGGGATCTCGGGATACGCAGTATTTT. The whole variable domain, filled in from reference TRBV5-1 and TRBJ2-3, reads KAGVTQTPRYLIKTRGQQVTLSCSPISGHRSVSWYQQTPGQGLQFLFEYFSETQRNKGNFPGRFSGRQFSNSRSEMNVSTLELGDSALYLCASRTGLAGSRDTQYFGPGTRLTVL.

The rearrangement joins TRBV2 to TRBJ1-1, with 8 bases fitting TRBD1. V gave up 7 bases and J gave up 1 base; unmatched junction bases: 2. The CDR3 is made up of 13 amino acids. Per the germline V gene, CDR1 is SNHLY and CDR2 is FYNNEI. CDR3 region: CASTGTGNTEAFF. The CDR3 coding sequence is TGTGCCAGCACCGGGACAGGGAACACTGAAGCTTTCTTT.